This TCR beta chain is from a study of T cell repertoires in ileal Crohn's disease. General study results and limits: Every patient over 26.8% clonality showed endoscopic recurrence.

The time point: neoterminal ileum biopsy at postoperative endoscopy, about 6 months after surgery. Eligibility required adulthood, ileal or ileocolonic Crohn's disease and indicated ileocolonic resection. Points on this clone: The antigen remains undetermined.

The protocol was immunoSEQ multiplex PCR, while the TCRdb copy is restricted to in-frame clones and leaves out a portion. The sample includes more than 50,000 clones, about 89% seen only once; the top ten take 2% to 2.5%. This sequence was found in an adult with Crohn's disease. Sequencing used ileal tissue.

CDR3 sequence reads: CASATTRGSSSEQYF. The CDR3 DNA sequence: TGTGCTAGTGCCACGACTCGCGGGTCTTCGTCCGAGCAGTACTTC. The J gene is TRBJ2-7, the V gene TRBV12-5; possibly TRBD2 for D (5 bases). CDR1 is LGHNT, CDR2 FRNRAP, per germline. V dropped 7 bases and J dropped 6 bases, with 22 bases sitting between them. The CDR3 totals 15 residues.